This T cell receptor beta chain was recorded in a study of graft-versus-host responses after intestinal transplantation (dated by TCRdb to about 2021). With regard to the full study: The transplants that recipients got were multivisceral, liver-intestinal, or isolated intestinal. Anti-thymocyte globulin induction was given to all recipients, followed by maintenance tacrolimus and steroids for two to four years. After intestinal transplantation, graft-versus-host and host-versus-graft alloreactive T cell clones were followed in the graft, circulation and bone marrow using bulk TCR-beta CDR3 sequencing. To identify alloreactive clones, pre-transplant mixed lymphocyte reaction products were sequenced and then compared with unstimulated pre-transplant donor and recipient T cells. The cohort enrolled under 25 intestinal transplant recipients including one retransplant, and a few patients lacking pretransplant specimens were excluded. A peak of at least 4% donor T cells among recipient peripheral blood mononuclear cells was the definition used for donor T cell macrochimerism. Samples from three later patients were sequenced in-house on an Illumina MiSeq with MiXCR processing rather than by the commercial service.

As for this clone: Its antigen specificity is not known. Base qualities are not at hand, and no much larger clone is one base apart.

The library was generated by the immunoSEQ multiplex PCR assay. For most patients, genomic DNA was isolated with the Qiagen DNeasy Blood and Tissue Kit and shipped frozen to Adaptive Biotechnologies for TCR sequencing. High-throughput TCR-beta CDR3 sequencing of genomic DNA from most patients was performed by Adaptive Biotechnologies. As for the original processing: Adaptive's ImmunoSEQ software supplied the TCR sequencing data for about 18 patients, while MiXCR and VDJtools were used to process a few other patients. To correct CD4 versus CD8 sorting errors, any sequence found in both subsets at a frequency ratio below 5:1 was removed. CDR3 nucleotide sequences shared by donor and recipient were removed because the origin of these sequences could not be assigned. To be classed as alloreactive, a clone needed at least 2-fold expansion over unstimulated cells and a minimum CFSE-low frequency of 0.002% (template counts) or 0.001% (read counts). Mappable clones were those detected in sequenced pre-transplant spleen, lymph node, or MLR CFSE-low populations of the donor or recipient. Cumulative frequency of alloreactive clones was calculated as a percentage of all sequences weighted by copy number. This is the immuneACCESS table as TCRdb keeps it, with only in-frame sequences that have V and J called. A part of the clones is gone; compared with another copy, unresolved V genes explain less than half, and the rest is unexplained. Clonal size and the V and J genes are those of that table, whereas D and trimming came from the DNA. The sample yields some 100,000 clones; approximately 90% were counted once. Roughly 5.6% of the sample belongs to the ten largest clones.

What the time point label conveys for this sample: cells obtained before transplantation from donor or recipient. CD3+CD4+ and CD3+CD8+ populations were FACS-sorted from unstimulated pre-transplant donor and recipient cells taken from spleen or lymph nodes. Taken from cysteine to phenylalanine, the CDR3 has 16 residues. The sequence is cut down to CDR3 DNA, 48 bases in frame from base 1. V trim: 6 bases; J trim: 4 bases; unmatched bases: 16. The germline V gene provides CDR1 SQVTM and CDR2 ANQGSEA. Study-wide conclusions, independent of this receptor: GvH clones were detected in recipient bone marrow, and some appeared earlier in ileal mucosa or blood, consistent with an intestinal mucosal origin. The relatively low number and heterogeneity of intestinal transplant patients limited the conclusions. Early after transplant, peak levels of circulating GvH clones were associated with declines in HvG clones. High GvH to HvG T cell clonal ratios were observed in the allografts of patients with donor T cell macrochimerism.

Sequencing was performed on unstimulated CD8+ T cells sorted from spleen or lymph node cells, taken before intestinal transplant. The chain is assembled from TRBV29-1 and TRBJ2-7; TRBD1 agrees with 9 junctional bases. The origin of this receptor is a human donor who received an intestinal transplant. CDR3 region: CSVAPPGGTGSYEQYF. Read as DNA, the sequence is TGCAGCGTGGCCCCACCCGGTGGGACAGGGTCTTACGAGCAGTACTTC.